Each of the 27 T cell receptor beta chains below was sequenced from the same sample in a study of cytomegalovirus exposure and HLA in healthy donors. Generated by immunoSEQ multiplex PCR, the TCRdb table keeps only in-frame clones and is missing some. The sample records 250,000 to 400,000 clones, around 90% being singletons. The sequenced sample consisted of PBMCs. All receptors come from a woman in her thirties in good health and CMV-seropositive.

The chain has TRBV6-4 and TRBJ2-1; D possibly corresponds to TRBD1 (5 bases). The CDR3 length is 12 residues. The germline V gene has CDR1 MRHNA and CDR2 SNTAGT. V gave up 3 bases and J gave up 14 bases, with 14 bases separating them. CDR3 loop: CASSDLGARKFF. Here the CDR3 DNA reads TGTGCCAGCAGTGATCTAGGGGCAAGAAAGTTCTTC.

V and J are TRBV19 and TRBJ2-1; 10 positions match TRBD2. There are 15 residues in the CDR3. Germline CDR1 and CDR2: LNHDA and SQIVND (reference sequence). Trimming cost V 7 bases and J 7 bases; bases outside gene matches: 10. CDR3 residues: CASILAAGGENEQFF. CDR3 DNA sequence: TGTGCCAGTATATTGGCAGCGGGAGGGGAAAATGAGCAGTTCTTC.

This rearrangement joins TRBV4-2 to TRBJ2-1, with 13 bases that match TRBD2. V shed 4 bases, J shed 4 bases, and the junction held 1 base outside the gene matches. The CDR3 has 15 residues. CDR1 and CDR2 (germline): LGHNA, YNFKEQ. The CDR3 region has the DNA TGTGCCAGCAGCCGGACTAGCGGGAGTTACAATGAGCAGTTCTTC. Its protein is CASSRTSGSYNEQFF.

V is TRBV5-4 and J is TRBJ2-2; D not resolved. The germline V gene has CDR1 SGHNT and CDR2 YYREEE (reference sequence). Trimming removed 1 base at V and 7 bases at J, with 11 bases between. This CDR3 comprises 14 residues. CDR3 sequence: CASSLRYDIGELFF. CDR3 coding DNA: TGTGCCAGCAGCTTGCGGTATGATATCGGGGAGCTGTTTTTT. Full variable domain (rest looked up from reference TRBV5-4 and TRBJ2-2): ETGVTQSPTHLIKTRGQQVTLRCSSQSGHNTVSWYQQALGQGPQFIFQYYREEENGRGNFPPRFSGLQFPNYSSELNVNALELDDSALYLCASSLRYDIGELFFGEGSRLTVL.

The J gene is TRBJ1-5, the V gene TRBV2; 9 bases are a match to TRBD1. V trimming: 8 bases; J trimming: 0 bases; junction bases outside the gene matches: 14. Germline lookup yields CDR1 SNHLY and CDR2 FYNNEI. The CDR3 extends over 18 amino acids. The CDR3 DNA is TGTGCCAGCGGGGGTACAGGGGGCGCAGCCTATAGCAATCAGCCCCAGCATTTT. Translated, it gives CASGGTGGAAYSNQPQHF.

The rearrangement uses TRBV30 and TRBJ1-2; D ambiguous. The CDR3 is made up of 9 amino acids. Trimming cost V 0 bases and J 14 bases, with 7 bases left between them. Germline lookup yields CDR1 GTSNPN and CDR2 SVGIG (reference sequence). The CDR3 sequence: CAWSVPWTF. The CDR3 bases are TGTGCCTGGAGTGTACCATGGACCTTC.

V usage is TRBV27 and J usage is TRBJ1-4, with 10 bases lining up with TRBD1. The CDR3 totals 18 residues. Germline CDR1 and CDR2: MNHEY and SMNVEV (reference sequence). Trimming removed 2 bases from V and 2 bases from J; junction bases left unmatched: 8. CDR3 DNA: TGTGCCAGCAGTTTAAGGGTGGGGACAGGGGTTACTAATGAAAAACTGTTTTTT. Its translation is CASSLRVGTGVTNEKLFF. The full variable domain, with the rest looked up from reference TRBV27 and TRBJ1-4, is EAQVTQNPRYLITVTGKKLTVTCSQNMNHEYMSWYRQDPGLGLRQIYYSMNVEVTDKGDVPEGYKVSRKEKRNFPLILESPSPNQTSLYFCASSLRVGTGVTNEKLFFGSGTQLSVL.

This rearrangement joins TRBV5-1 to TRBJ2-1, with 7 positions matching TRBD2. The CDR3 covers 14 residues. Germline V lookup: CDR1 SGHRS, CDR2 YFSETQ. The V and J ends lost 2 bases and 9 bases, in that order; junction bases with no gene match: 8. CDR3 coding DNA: TGCGCCAGCAGCTTAGAAGCGGGAAGTTTTGAGCAGTTCTTC. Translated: CASSLEAGSFEQFF.

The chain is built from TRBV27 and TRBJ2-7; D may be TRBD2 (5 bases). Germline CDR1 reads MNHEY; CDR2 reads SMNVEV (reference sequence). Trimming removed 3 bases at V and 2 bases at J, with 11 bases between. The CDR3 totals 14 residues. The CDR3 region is CASSLSRGTYEQYF. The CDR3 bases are TGTGCCAGCAGTTTGTCCCGGGGAACCTACGAGCAGTACTTC.

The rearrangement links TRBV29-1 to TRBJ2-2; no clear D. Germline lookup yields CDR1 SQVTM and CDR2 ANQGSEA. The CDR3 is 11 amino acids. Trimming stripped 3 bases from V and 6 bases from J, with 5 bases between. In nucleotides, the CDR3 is TGCAGCGTTGATGGGGCCGGGGAGCTGTTTTTT. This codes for CSVDGAGELFF.

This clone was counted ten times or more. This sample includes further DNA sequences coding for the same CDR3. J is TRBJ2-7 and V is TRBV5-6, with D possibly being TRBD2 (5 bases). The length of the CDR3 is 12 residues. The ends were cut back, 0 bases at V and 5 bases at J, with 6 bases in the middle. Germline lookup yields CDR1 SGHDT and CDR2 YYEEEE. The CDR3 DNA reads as TGTGCCAGCAGCTTGGTGGGAGACGAGCAGTACTTC. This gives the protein CASSLVGDEQYF.

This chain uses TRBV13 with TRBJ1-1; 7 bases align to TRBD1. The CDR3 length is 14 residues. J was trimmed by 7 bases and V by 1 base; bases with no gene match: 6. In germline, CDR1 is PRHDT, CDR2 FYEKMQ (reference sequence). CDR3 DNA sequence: TGTGCCAGCAGCTTAGTGGGACAGAAACGTGAAGCTTTCTTT. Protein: CASSLVGQKREAFF.

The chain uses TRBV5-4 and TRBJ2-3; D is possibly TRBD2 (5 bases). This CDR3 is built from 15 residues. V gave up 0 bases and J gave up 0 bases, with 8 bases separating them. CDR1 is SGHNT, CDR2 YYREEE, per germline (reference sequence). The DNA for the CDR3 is TGTGCCAGCAGCTTGGTGAGGACTAGCACAGATACGCAGTATTTT. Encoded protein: CASSLVRTSTDTQYF.

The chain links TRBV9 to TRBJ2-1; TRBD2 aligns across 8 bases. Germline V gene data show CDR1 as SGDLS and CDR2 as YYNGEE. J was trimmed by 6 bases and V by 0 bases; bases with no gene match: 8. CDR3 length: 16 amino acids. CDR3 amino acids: CASSVGSGRGFNEQFF. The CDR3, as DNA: TGTGCCAGCAGCGTAGGGAGCGGGAGAGGTTTCAATGAGCAGTTCTTC.

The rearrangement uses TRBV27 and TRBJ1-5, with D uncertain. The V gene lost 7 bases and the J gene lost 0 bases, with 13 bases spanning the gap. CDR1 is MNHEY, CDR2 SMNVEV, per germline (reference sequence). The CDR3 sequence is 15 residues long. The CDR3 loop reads CASKSGLHSNQPQHF. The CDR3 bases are TGTGCCAGCAAATCTGGATTACATAGCAATCAGCCCCAGCATTTT.

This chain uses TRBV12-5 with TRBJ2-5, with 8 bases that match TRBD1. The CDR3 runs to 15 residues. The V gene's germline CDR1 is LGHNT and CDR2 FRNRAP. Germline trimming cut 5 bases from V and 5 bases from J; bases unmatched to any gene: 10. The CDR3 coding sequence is TGTGCTAGTGGTCCGTCTCAGGGGGCGCGGGAGACCCAGTACTTC. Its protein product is CASGPSQGARETQYF.

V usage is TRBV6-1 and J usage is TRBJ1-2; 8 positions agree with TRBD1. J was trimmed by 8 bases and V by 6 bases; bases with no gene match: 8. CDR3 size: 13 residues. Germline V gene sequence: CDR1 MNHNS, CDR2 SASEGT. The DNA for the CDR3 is TGTGCCAGCAGGACCCAGGGGGCGCGAGGCTACACCTTC. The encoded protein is CASRTQGARGYTF.

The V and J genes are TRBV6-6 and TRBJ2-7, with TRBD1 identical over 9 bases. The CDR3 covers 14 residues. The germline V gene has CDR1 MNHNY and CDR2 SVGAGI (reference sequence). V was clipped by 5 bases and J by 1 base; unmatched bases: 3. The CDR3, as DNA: TGTGCCAGCAGTCCCGGGACAGGGTCCTACGAGCAGTACTTC. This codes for CASSPGTGSYEQYF.

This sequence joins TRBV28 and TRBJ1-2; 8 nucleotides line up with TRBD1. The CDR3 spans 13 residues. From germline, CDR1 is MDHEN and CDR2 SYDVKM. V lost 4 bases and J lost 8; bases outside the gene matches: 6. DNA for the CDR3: TGTGCCAGCAGTTGGACAGGGTCTTCGGGCTACACCTTC. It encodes CASSWTGSSGYTF.

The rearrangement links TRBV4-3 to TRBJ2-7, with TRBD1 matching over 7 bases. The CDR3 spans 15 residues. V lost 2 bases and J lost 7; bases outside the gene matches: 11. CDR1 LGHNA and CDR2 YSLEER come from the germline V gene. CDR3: CASSQTPTGVGEQYF. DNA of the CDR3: TGCGCCAGCAGCCAAACCCCCACAGGGGTCGGGGAGCAGTACTTC.

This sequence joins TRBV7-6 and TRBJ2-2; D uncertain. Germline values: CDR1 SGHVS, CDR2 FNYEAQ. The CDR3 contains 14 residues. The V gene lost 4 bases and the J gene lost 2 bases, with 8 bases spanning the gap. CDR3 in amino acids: CASSSQGNTGELFF. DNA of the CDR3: TGTGCCAGCAGCTCCCAAGGCAACACCGGGGAGCTGTTTTTT.

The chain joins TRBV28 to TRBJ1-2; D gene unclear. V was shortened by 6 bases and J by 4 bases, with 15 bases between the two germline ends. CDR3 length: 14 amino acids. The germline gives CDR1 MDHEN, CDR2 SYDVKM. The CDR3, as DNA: TGTGCCAGCAGCTTAATGGCCAAGGGCTATGGCTACACCTTC. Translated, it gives CASSLMAKGYGYTF.

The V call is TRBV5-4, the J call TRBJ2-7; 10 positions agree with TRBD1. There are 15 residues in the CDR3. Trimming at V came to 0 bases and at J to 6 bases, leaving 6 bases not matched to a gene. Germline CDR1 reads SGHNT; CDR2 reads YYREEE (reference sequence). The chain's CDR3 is CASSLAGTGVVEQYF. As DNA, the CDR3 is TGTGCCAGCAGCTTGGCCGGGACAGGGGTTGTCGAGCAGTACTTC.

The CDR3 nucleotides are TGTGCCAGCAGTCAACTAGTGGGAGGGAGCACAGATACGCAGTATTTT. Its translation: CASSQLVGGSTDTQYF. The chain couples TRBV27 to TRBJ2-3; 7 nucleotides align to TRBD2. This CDR3 has 16 amino acids. From germline, CDR1 is MNHEY and CDR2 SMNVEV (reference sequence). The V gene end was trimmed by 5 bases and the J gene end by 0 bases; junction bases not matched to a gene: 8.

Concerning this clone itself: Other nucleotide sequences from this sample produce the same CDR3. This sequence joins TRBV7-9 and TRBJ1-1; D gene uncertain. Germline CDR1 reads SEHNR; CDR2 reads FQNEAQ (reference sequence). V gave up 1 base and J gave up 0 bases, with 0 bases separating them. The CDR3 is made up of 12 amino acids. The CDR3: CASSLVNTEAFF. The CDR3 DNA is TGTGCCAGCAGCTTAGTGAACACTGAAGCTTTCTTT.

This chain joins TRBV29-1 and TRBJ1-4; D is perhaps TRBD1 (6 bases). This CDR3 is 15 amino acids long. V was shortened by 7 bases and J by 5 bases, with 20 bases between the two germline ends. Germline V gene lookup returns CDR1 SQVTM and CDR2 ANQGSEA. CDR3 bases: TGCAGCGCCCGGGAAAGGGGGGAGGTAAATGAAAAACTGTTTTTT. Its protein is CSARERGEVNEKLFF.

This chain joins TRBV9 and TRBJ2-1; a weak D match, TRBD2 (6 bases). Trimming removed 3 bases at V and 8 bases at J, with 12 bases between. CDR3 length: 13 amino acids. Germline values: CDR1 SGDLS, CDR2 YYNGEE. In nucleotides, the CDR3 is TGTGCCAGCAGCGCCACGTGGGGGGATGAGCAGTTCTTC. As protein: CASSATWGDEQFF. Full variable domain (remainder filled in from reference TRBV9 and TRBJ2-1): DSGVTQTPKHLITATGQRVTLRCSPRSGDLSVYWYQQSLDQGLQFLIQYYNGEERAKGNILERFSAQQFPDLHSELNLSSLELGDSALYFCASSATWGDEQFFGPGTRLTVL.